Below, 28 T cell receptor beta chains from the same sample are listed, as sequenced in a study of cytomegalovirus exposure and HLA in healthy donors. With 60 Vbeta and 13 Jbeta primers, the PCR was carried out. The repertoire was sequenced with immunoSEQ multiplex PCR; TCRdb's copy has only in-frame clones and lacks some. In the table there are about 160,000 clones, roughly 80% of which are singletons. Sequencing was performed on PBMCs. These receptors were collected from a young man in good health and CMV-seropositive.

This chain uses TRBV7-8 with TRBJ1-1; D is perhaps TRBD1 (5 bases). The CDR3 has 14 amino acids. Germline V lookup: CDR1 SGHVS, CDR2 FQNEAQ. Trimming stripped 2 bases from V and 0 bases from J, with 7 bases between. The CDR3 spells CASSLHRMNTEAFF. Written as DNA, the CDR3 is TGTGCCAGCAGCTTACACAGGATGAACACTGAAGCTTTCTTT.

J is TRBJ2-2 and V is TRBV14; weak D call: TRBD2 (7 bases). Trimming removed 4 bases from V and 7 bases from J, with 25 bases in between. The CDR3 is 18 residues long. Germline-derived CDR1 and CDR2 are SGHDN and FVKESK. This CDR3 reads CASSPYGRGIENFGELFF. CDR3 nucleotide sequence: TGTGCCAGCAGCCCATATGGGAGGGGGATAGAGAATTTCGGGGAGCTGTTTTTT.

The J gene is TRBJ2-7, the V gene TRBV14, with TRBD2 identical over 9 bases. The CDR3 contains 15 residues. Trimming took 1 base from V and 4 from J; bases not matched to a gene: 5. Germline lookup yields CDR1 SGHDN and CDR2 FVKESK. The CDR3 DNA reads TGTGCCAGCAGCCAAGGATGGGGACTAGCTTACGAGCAGTACTTC. Translating it yields CASSQGWGLAYEQYF.

The chain couples TRBV7-2 to TRBJ2-1, with 7 bases lining up with TRBD2. This CDR3 is built from 15 residues. CDR1 SGHTA and CDR2 FQGNSA come from the germline V gene. J lost 3 bases, V lost 5 bases, and 7 bases had no gene match. CDR3 sequence reads: CASSPPGRVYNEQFF. The CDR3, as DNA: TGTGCCAGCAGCCCACCTGGGAGGGTCTACAATGAGCAGTTCTTC.

This sequence joins TRBV5-6 and TRBJ2-7; 9 nucleotides align to TRBD1. V lost 4 bases to trimming and J lost 0 bases; unmatched junction nucleotides: 8. This CDR3 is 16 amino acids long. Germline V gene lookup returns CDR1 SGHDT and CDR2 YYEEEE. The CDR3 DNA follows: TGTGCCAGCAGCCAGGCCGGGACAGGGCCCTCCTACGAGCAGTACTTC. This gives the protein CASSQAGTGPSYEQYF.

V usage is TRBV29-1 and J usage is TRBJ2-3; tentatively, D is TRBD1 (5 bases). V lost 4 bases and J lost 6, with 20 bases in between. Germline CDR1 SQVTM, CDR2 ANQGSEA. The CDR3 has 15 amino acids. The CDR3 DNA reads TGCAGCGTTGTCAGGACATTCACCTGGGGCGATACGCAGTATTTT. This translates into CSVVRTFTWGDTQYF.

The V and J genes are TRBV7-8 and TRBJ1-2; 7 positions match TRBD1. Trimming took 1 base from V and 0 from J; bases not matched to a gene: 5. There are 16 residues in the CDR3. The V gene's germline CDR1 is SGHVS and CDR2 FQNEAQ. The CDR3, as DNA: TGTGCCAGCAGCTTAGGGGGGACAGACTCTAACTATGGCTACACCTTC. It specifies CASSLGGTDSNYGYTF.

This rearrangement joins TRBV29-1 to TRBJ1-2; no definite D call. Germline lookup yields CDR1 SQVTM and CDR2 ANQGSEA. The CDR3 is 12 residues long. V was pared by 3 bases and J by 4 bases, with 9 bases between. Written as DNA, the CDR3 is TGCAGCGTTGATAAACAGTCCTATGGCTACACCTTC. Translated, it gives CSVDKQSYGYTF. Drawing the rest from reference TRBV29-1 and TRBJ1-2, the complete variable domain is SAVISQKPSRDICQRGTSLTIQCQVDSQVTMMFWYRQQPGQSLTLIATANQGSEATYESGFVIDKFPISRPNLTFSTLTVSNMSPEDSSIYLCSVDKQSYGYTFGSGTRLTVV.

The chain carries TRBV6-1 and TRBJ2-7; TRBD1 matches at 8 bases. V was clipped by 6 bases and J by 2 bases; unmatched bases: 9. The CDR3 has 15 residues. Germline values: CDR1 MNHNS, CDR2 SASEGT. This CDR3 is CASSLDREGTYEQYF. As DNA, the CDR3 is TGTGCCAGCAGCCTGGACAGGGAAGGAACCTACGAGCAGTACTTC.

The chain combines TRBV15 with TRBJ2-5; D gene ambiguous. Germline V gives CDR1 LNHNV, CDR2 YYDKDF (reference sequence). V was pared by 5 bases and J by 4 bases, with 11 bases between. CDR3 length equals 13 residues. The CDR3 spells CATSPMVGETQYF. CDR3 bases: TGTGCCACCAGCCCGATGGTCGGAGAGACCCAGTACTTC. Supplemented by reference TRBV15 and TRBJ2-5, the full variable domain reads DAMVIQNPRYQVTQFGKPVTLSCSQTLNHNVMYWYQQKSSQAPKLLFHYYDKDFNNEADTPDNFQSRRPNTSFCFLDIRSPGLGDTAMYLCATSPMVGETQYFGPGTRLLVL.

This sequence joins TRBV6-5 and TRBJ2-1; 7 positions agree with TRBD2. Trimming removed 0 bases from V and 4 bases from J; junction bases left unmatched: 3. This CDR3 has 15 amino acids. The germline V gene encodes CDR1 MNHEY and CDR2 SVGAGI. The CDR3 here is CASSYSGGIYNEQFF. CDR3 nucleotide sequence: TGTGCCAGCAGTTACTCGGGGGGGATTTACAATGAGCAGTTCTTC.

This chain uses TRBV6-5 with TRBJ1-3; D is unresolved. Between the trimmed V and J ends, which lost 5 bases and 4 bases, there was a span of 12 bases. The CDR3 sequence is 14 residues long. Per germline, CDR1 MNHEY and CDR2 SVGAGI. CDR3 loop: CASSPRTAGNTIYF. Here the CDR3 DNA reads TGTGCCAGCAGTCCCCGGACTGCGGGAAACACCATATATTTT.

The V call is TRBV28, the J call TRBJ1-1; no clear D gene. The CDR3 is 14 residues long. Germline V gene lookup returns CDR1 MDHEN and CDR2 SYDVKM. Trimming took 5 bases from V and 7 from J, leaving 17 bases between them. The CDR3 is CASSPGFNSDEAFF. The CDR3 nucleotides are TGTGCCAGCAGTCCCGGCTTTAACAGTGATGAAGCTTTCTTT.

V gene TRBV9 combines with J gene TRBJ1-4, with a weak D call TRBD1 (5 bases). V lost 5 bases and J 4 bases, leaving 12 bases between the germline ends. Germline V lookup: CDR1 SGDLS, CDR2 YYNGEE. The CDR3 runs 14 residues. The CDR3 sequence is CASSLRDNNEKLFF. In DNA, the CDR3 is TGTGCCAGCAGTCTCAGGGATAATAATGAAAAACTGTTTTTT.

As for this clone: In this CDR3 the conserved last residue, phenylalanine or tryptophan, is missing, so a read error is likely. The chain carries TRBV10-2 and TRBJ1-2, with TRBD1 matching 7 bases. CDR1 WSHSY and CDR2 SAAADI come from the germline V gene. V dropped 2 bases and J dropped 7; count of bases not matched to a gene: 13. The CDR3 covers 16 residues. CDR3 nucleotide sequence: TGCGCCAGCAGTGAGGGGTCGAGGACAGGAGAAGGTGGCTACACCCTC. It specifies CASSEGSRTGEGGYTL.

As regards this clone: This CDR3 fails to terminate in the conserved phenylalanine or tryptophan, so it likely reflects a read error. This sequence joins TRBV18 and TRBJ1-6, with D unclear. CDR3 length: 15 amino acids. V lost 2 bases, J lost 5 bases, and 10 bases lay in between. The germline CDR1 and CDR2 sequences are KGHSH and LQKENI. The CDR3 spells CASSPTGGDNSPLHL. The CDR3 DNA follows: TGTGCCAGCTCACCAACCGGAGGCGATAATTCACCCCTCCACCTT.

V is TRBV19 and J is TRBJ2-7; 12 nucleotides align to TRBD2. With 0 bases clipped from V and 4 bases from J, the junction kept 10 bases outside the gene matches. Germline V CDR1 and CDR2: LNHDA, SQIVND (reference sequence). The CDR3 spans 18 residues. CDR3 coding DNA: TGTGCCAGTAGTATAGAACTCCGACTAGCGGGAGTAGGGTACGAGCAGTACTTC. It translates to CASSIELRLAGVGYEQYF.

The chain couples TRBV29-1 to TRBJ2-5; 14 bases fit TRBD2. The CDR3 is 14 amino acids. V was clipped by 6 bases and J by 4 bases; unmatched bases: 4. Looked up from germline, CDR1 is SQVTM and CDR2 is ANQGSEA. CDR3 DNA sequence: TGCAGCGTACCGGGACTAGCGGGAGTAGAGACCCAGTACTTC. The encoded protein is CSVPGLAGVETQYF.

The rearrangement joins TRBV29-1 to TRBJ2-1; the D gene is possibly TRBD2 (6 bases). Germline assignment: CDR1 SQVTM and CDR2 ANQGSEA. Trimming pared 0 bases from V and 2 bases from J, leaving 17 bases between. This CDR3 is 17 amino acids long. CDR3 coding DNA: TGCAGCGTTGAAGAAAACTCGGACGGGAGAGCCTACAATGAGCAGTTCTTC. This encodes CSVEENSDGRAYNEQFF.

The V gene is TRBV7-8, the J gene TRBJ1-3; D perhaps matches TRBD1 (5 bases). The CDR3 loop spans 15 amino acids. Germline V gene sequence: CDR1 SGHVS, CDR2 FQNEAQ. V dropped 4 bases and J dropped 2 bases, with 12 bases sitting between them. The CDR3: CASSSLSTAGNTIYF. CDR3 nucleotide sequence: TGTGCCAGCAGCTCCCTATCGACAGCTGGAAACACCATATATTTT.

The sample holds a few counts of this clone. The chain combines TRBV5-1 with TRBJ1-1; D is unresolved. V was shortened by 0 bases and J by 6 bases, with 18 bases between the two germline ends. The CDR3 runs to 16 residues. Germline loops: CDR1 SGHRS, CDR2 YFSETQ. This CDR3 reads CASSLGRGELDAEAFF. CDR3 in DNA: TGCGCCAGCAGCTTGGGCCGTGGGGAGTTGGACGCTGAAGCTTTCTTT.

The chain is built from TRBV27 and TRBJ2-5; D is possibly TRBD1 (5 bases). V was shortened by 5 bases and J by 4 bases, with 11 bases between the two germline ends. Germline V gives CDR1 MNHEY, CDR2 SMNVEV (reference sequence). This CDR3 has 13 residues. CDR3 sequence (DNA): TGTGCCAGCAGTATCGGACATTCAGAGACCCAGTACTTC. Protein: CASSIGHSETQYF.

This clone was seen a handful of times. The rearrangement links TRBV5-1 to TRBJ2-1, with D unresolved. V was pared by 5 bases and J by 0 bases, with 12 bases between. The CDR3 extends over 15 amino acids. Germline V CDR1 and CDR2: SGHRS, YFSETQ. CDR3 sequence: CASSHESSSYNEQFF. Here the CDR3 DNA reads TGCGCCAGCAGTCACGAGTCGAGCTCCTACAATGAGCAGTTCTTC.

The chain links TRBV6-1 to TRBJ2-1, with D tentatively TRBD2 (7 bases). V lost 6 bases to trimming and J lost 7 bases, with 19 bases between them. Germline V CDR1 and CDR2: MNHNS, SASEGT. The CDR3 loop spans 15 amino acids. In DNA, the CDR3 is TGTGCCAGCAGGTTTCTAGTGGGGGGGCCAAATGAGCAGTTCTTC. The encoded protein is CASRFLVGGPNEQFF.

DNA for the CDR3: TGCGCCAGCAGCGACAGCGGGTACAACACAGATACGCAGTATTTT. Its protein is CASSDSGYNTDTQYF. The V gene is TRBV10-1, the J gene TRBJ2-3; D perhaps matches TRBD2 (6 bases). Trimming pared 6 bases from V and 2 bases from J, leaving 15 bases between. CDR3 length: 15 residues. Germline V lookup: CDR1 WNHNN, CDR2 SYGVQD (reference sequence).

This rearrangement joins TRBV5-4 to TRBJ2-2; TRBD2 matches 7 bases. CDR1 is SGHNT, CDR2 YYREEE, per germline (reference sequence). V lost 5 bases to trimming and J lost 5 bases; unmatched junction nucleotides: 15. The CDR3 spans 17 residues. The CDR3 DNA sequence: TGTGCCAGCAGACCTAGCGGAGTCCCCCACTCGACCGGGGAGCTGTTTTTT. Amino acid sequence: CASRPSGVPHSTGELFF.

This clone was seen only once. The chain links TRBV7-9 to TRBJ1-1; 7 bases align to TRBD1. J was trimmed by 10 bases and V by 1 base; bases with no gene match: 12. The CDR3 totals 15 residues. Germline loops: CDR1 SEHNR, CDR2 FQNEAQ (reference sequence). The CDR3 sequence is CASSLVFRDSGGAFF. CDR3 in DNA: TGTGCCAGCAGCTTAGTCTTTAGGGACAGCGGGGGAGCTTTCTTT.

The CDR3 region has the DNA TGCGCCAGCAGCCAAGGTCCGGGACAGGGTTACGAGCAGTACTTC. Its translation: CASSQGPGQGYEQYF. The genes are TRBV4-3 and TRBJ2-7, with 9 bases fitting TRBD1. From germline, CDR1 is LGHNA and CDR2 YSLEER. This CDR3 comprises 15 residues. The junction had 5 bases not matched to a gene; V was cut back by 1 base and J by 4 bases.